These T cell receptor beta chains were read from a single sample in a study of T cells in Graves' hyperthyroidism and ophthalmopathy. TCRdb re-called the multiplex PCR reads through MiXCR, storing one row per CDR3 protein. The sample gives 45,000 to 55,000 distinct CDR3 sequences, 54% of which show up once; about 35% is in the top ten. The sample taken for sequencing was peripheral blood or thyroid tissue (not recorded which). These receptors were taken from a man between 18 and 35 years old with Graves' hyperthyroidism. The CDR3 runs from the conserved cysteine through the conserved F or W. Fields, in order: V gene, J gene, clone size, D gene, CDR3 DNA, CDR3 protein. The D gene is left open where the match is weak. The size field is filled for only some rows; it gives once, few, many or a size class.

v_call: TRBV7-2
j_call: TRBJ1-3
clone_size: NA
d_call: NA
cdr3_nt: TGTGCCAGCAGCTTAGGGGGACCTTTTGGAATCACCATATATTTT
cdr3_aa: CASSLGGPFGITIYF

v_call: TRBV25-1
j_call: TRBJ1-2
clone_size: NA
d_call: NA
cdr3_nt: TGTGCCAGCAGTGGAGGGAGTGTCTATGGCTACACCTTC
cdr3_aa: CASSGGSVYGYTF

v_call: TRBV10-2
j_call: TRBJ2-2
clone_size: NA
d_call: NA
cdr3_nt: TGCGCCAGCAGTGACTTCGTCACCGGGGAGCTGTTTTTT
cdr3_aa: CASSDFVTGELFF

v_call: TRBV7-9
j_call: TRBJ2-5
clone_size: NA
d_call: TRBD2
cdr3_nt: TGTGCCAGCAGCTTAGGTTCTAGCGGGAGTTTGGAGACCCAGTACTTC
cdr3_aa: CASSLGSSGSLETQYF

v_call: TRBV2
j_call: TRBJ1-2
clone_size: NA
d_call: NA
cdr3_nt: TGTGCCAGCAGTGAAGGGGTCTACTATGGCTACACCTTC
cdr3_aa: CASSEGVYYGYTF

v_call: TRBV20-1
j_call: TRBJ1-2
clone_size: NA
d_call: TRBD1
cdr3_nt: TGCAGTGCTATCCGACCCGGGACAGTAAACTATGGCTACACCTTC
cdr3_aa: CSAIRPGTVNYGYTF

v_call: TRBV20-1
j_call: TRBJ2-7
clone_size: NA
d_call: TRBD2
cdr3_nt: TGCAGTGCTAGTCTCGGGAGGGTCCGGGCCGAGCAGTACTTC
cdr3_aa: CSASLGRVRAEQYF

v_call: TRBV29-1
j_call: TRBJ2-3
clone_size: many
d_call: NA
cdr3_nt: TGCAGCGGGGGGGTAGGGGACAGCACAGATACGCAGTATTTT
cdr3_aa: CSGGVGDSTDTQYF

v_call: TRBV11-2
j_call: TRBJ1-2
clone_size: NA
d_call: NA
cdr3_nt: TGTGCCAGCAGCAGCAACTCTGGAAACACCTTC
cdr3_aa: CASSSNSGNTF

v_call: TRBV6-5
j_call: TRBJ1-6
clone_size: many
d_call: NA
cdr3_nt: TGTGCCAGCAGTTACGTCGCCTTAGATTCACCCCTCCACTTT
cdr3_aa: CASSYVALDSPLHF

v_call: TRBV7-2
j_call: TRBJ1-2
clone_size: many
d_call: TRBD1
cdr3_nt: TGTGCCAGCAGCTTAACGGACAGGGTAAACTATGGCTACACCTTC
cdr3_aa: CASSLTDRVNYGYTF

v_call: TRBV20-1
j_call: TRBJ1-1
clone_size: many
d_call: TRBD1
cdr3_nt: TGCAGTGCTGGCATACAGGGGGCGCGGGACACTGAAGCTTTCTTT
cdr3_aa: CSAGIQGARDTEAFF

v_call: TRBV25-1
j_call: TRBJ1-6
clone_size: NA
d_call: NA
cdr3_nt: TGTGCCAGGGCGGAAGAACCCCTCCACTTT
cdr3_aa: CARAEEPLHF

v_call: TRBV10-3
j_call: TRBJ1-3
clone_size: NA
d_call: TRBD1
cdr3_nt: TGTGCCATCAGGGGACAGGCTGGAAACACCATATATTTT
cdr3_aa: CAIRGQAGNTIYF

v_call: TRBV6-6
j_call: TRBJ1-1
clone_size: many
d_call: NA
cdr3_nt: TGTGCCAGCAGGGCAGGAGGGTTGAACACTGAAGCTTTCTTT
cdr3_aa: CASRAGGLNTEAFF

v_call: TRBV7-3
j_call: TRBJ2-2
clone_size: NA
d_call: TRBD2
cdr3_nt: TGTGCCAGCAGCTTCGACTGGACTAGCGGGAGTACCGGGGAGCTGTTTTTT
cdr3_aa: CASSFDWTSGSTGELFF

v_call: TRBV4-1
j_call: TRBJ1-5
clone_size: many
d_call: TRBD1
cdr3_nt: TGCGCCAGCAGCCAAGATTGGGTTAATTTGACAGGCACAGGGGGTCAGCCCCAGCATTTT
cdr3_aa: CASSQDWVNLTGTGGQPQHF

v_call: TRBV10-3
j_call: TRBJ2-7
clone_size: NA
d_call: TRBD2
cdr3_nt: TGTGCCATCAGTGATCTAGCGGGAGCCATCTCCTACGAGCAGTACTTC
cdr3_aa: CAISDLAGAISYEQYF

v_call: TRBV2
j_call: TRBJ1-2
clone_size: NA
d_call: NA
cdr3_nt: TGTGCCAGCACCCTACAGGGAGTCTATGGCTACACCTTC
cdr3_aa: CASTLQGVYGYTF

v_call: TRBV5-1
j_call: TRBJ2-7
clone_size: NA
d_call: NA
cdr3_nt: TGCGCCAGCAGCTTCACGGGGGCCTCCTACGAGCAGTACTTC
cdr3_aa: CASSFTGASYEQYF

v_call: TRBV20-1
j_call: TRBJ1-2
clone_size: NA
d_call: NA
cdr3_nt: TGCAGTGCTCTAGAGGACTATGGCCGCACCTTC
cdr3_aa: CSALEDYGRTF

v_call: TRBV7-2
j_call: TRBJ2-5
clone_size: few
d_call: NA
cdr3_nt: TGTGCCAGCAGCTTAGACTTCAGGGTGGGTCGAGAGACCCAGTACTTC
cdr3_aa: CASSLDFRVGRETQYF

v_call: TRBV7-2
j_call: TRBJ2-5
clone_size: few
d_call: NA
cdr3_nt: NA
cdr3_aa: CASSFYICSARAPTQETQYF

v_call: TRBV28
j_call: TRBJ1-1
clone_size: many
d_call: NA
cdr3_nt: TGTGCCAGCAGTTTCCGGACTGAAGCTTTCTTT
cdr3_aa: CASSFRTEAFF

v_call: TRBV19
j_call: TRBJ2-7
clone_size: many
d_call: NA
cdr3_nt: TGTGCCAGTAGTATGGGCAGGGGCTACGAGCAGTACTTC
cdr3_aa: CASSMGRGYEQYF

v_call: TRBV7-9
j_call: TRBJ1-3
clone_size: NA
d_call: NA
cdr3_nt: TGTGCCAGCAGCCAAGGGGAAACCATATATTTT
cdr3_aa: CASSQGETIYF

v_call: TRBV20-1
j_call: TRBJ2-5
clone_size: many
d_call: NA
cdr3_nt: TGCAGTGCTAGAGATCCCCAGGGCTGGTACCAAGAGACCCAGTACTTC
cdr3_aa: CSARDPQGWYQETQYF

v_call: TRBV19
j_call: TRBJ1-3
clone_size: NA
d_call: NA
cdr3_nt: TGTGCCAGTCTACTGGGGACCAGCTCTGGAAACACCATATATTTT
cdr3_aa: CASLLGTSSGNTIYF

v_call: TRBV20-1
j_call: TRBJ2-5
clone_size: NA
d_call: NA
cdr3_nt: TGCAGTGGAGGGGGGGCCTTGGAGACCCAGTACTTC
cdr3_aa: CSGGGALETQYF

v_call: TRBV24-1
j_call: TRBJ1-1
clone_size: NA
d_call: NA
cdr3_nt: TGTGCCACCAGTGATAGCCCGAACACTGAAGCTTTCTTT
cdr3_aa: CATSDSPNTEAFF

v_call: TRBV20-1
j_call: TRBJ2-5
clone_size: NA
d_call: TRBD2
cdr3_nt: TGCAGTGCTAGACAGGGGACTAGGGCCCAGTACTTC
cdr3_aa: CSARQGTRAQYF

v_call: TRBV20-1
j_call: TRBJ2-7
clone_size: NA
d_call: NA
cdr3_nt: TGCAGTGCTAGGGAGATATACGAGCAGTGCTTC
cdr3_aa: CSAREIYEQCF

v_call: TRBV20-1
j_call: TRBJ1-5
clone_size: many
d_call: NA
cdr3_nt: TGCAGTGCTAGAGACGCCCAGAGGGTGGCTCAGCCCCAGCATTTT
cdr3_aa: CSARDAQRVAQPQHF

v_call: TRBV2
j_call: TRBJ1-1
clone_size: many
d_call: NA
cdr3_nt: TGTGCCAGCAGTGAAAGGGGGGTCCAAGCTTTCTTT
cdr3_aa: CASSERGVQAFF

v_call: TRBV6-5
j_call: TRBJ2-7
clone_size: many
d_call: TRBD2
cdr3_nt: TGTGCCAGCAGCATCCTAGCGGCAAAGGACGAGCAGTACTTC
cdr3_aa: CASSILAAKDEQYF

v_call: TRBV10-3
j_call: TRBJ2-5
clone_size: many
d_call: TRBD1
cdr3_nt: TGTGCCACCAATCAACCGGGACAGGGGTCGGAGACCCAGTACTTC
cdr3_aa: CATNQPGQGSETQYF

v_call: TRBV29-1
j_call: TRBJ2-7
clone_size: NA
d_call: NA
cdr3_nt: TGCAGCGTTGCGAACGGGGTTATCGTGGAGGAGCAGTACTTC
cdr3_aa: CSVANGVIVEEQYF

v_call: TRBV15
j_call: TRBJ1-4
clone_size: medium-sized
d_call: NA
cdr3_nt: TGTGCCACCAGCAGCGGGGGGTCTGAAAAACTGTTTTTT
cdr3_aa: CATSSGGSEKLFF

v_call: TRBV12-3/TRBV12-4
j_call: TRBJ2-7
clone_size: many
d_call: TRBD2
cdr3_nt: TGTGCCAGCAGTGGCGCTAGCGGAAATGTAGAGCAGTACTTC
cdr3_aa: CASSGASGNVEQYF

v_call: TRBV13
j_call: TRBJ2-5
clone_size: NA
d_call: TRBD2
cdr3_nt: TGTGCCAGCAGCTTGAGACGGACTAGCGGAGACCAAGAGACCCAGTACTTC
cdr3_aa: CASSLRRTSGDQETQYF

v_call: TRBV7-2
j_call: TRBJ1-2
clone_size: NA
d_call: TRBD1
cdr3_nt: TGTGCCAGCAGCTTAGGTTGGGACAGTCACGCTAACTATGGCTACACCTTC
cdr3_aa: CASSLGWDSHANYGYTF

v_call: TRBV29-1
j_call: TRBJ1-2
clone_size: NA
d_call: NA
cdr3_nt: TGTAGCGTTGTGCAGGGAGGAGGCTACACCTTC
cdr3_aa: CSVVQGGGYTF

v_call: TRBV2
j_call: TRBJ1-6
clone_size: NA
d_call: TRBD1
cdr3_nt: TGTGCCAGCAAGACCGGGACAGGGAGCAATTCACCCCTCCACTTT
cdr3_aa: CASKTGTGSNSPLHF